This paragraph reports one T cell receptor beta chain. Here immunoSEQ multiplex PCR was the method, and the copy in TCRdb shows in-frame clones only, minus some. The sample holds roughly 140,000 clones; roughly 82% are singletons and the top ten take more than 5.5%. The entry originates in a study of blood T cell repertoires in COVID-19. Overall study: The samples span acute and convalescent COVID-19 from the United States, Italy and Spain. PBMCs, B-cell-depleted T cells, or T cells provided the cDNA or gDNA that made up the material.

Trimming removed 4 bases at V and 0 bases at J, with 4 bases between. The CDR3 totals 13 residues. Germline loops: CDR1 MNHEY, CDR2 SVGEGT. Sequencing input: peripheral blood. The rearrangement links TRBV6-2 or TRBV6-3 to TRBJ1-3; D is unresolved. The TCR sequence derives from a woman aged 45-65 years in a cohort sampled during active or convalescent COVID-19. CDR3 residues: CASSSLSGNTIYF. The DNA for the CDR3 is TGTGCCAGCAGTTCACTCTCTGGAAACACCATATATTTT.